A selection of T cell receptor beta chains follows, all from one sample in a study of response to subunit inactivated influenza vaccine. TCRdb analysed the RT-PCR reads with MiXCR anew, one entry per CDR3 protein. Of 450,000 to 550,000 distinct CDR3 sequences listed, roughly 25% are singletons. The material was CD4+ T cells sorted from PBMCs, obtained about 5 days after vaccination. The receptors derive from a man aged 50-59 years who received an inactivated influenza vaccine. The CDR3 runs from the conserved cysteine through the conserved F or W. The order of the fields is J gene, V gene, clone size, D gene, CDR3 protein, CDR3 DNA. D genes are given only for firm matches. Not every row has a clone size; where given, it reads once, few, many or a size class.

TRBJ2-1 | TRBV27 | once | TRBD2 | CASTYTSGRAREQFF | TGTGCCAGCACCTATACTAGCGGGAGGGCCCGGGAGCAGTTCTTC
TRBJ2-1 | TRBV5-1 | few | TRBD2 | CASRGLAGRDEQFF | TGCGCCAGCAGGGGACTAGCGGGGCGTGATGAGCAGTTCTTC
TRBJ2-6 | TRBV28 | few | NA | CASSTSSGANVLTF | TGTGCCAGCAGCACGAGCTCTGGGGCCAACGTCCTGACTTTC
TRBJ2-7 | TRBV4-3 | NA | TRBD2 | CASSQASGASFYEQYF | TGCGCCAGCAGCCAAGCCAGCGGGGCTTCTTTCTACGAGCAGTACTTC
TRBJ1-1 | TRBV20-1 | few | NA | CSAPRGGGTTEAFF | TGCAGTGCACCGAGGGGAGGGGGAACCACTGAAGCTTTCTTT
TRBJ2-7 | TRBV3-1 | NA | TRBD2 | CASSHGPLAPSSYEQYF | TGTGCCAGCAGCCACGGGCCACTAGCGCCTTCTTCCTACGAGCAGTACTTC
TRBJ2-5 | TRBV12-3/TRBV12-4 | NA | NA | CASQKGTGQYF | TGTGCCAGCCAAAAGGGGACGGGTCAGTACTTC
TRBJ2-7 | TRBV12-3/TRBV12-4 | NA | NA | CASSGGDRPEQYF | TGTGCCAGCAGTGGCGGCGACAGGCCTGAGCAGTACTTC
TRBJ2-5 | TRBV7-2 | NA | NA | CASSLLLRTEF | TGTGCCAGCAGCTTGTTGCTCCGGACGGAGTTC
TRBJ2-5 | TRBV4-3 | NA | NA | CASSQDLSRQETQYF | TGCGCCAGCAGCCAAGATCTAAGTCGCCAAGAGACCCAGTACTTC
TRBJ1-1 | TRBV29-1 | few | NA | CGVQEQGYPEAFF | TGCGGCGTTCAGGAACAGGGATATCCTGAAGCTTTCTTT
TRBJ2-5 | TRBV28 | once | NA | CASSLTQGRETQYF | TGTGCCAGCAGTTTAACACAGGGAAGGGAGACCCAGTACTTC
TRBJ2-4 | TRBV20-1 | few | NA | CSASGDQNKNIQYF | TGCAGTGCTAGCGGCGACCAAAACAAAAACATTCAGTACTTC
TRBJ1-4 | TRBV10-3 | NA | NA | CAISEWGLDEKLFF | TGTGCCATCAGTGAGTGGGGGTTGGATGAAAAACTGTTTTTT
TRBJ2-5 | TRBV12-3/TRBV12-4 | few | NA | CASSNGQEGAETQYF | TGTGCCAGCAGTAACGGACAGGAGGGTGCAGAGACCCAGTACTTC
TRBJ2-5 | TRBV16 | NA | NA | CASSPLRGAQETQYF | TGTGCCAGCAGCCCCTTGAGGGGGGCACAAGAGACCCAGTACTTC
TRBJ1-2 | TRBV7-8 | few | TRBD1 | CASSLRTGVTYGYTF | TGTGCCAGCAGCTTAAGGACAGGGGTGACCTATGGCTACACCTTC
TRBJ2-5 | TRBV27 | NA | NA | CASSLWGLEETQYF | TGTGCCAGCAGTTTATGGGGGCTCGAGGAGACCCAGTACTTC
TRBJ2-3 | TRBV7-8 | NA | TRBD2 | CASSLDRGGLTDTQYF | TGTGCCAGCAGCTTAGATCGCGGGGGACTGACGGATACGCAGTATTTT
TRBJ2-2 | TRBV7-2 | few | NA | CASSLGGGGGYTGELFF | TGTGCCAGCAGCTTAGGCGGAGGGGGCGGGTACACCGGGGAGCTGTTTTTT
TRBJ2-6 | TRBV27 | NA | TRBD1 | CASSRRTGSTRANVLTF | TGTGCCAGCAGTAGACGGACAGGGTCGACCCGGGCCAACGTCCTGACTTTC
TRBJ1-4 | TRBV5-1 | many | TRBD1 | CASSPTGDEKLFF | TGCGCCAGCAGCCCGACAGGGGATGAAAAACTGTTTTTT
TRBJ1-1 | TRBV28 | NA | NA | CASRRGYNTEAFF | TGTGCCAGCAGACGTGGGTATAACACTGAAGCTTTCTTT
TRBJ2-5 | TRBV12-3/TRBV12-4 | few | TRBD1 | CASSLAGQGAGYF | TGTGCCAGCAGTTTAGCGGGACAGGGGGCCGGGTACTTC
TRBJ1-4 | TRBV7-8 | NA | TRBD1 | CASSFLISGTGVKLFF | TGTGCCAGCAGCTTTCTCATTTCGGGGACAGGGGTAAAACTGTTTTTT
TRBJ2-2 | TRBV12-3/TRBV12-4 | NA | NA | CASSLQGRATNTGELFF | TGTGCCAGCAGTTTACAGGGCAGAGCTACGAACACCGGGGAGCTGTTTTTT
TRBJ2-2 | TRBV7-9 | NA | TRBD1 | CASSMGQGNTGELFF | TGTGCCAGCAGCATGGGACAGGGGAACACCGGGGAGCTGTTTTTT
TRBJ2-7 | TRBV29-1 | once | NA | CSVMSGSHEQYF | TGCAGCGTTATGTCGGGATCCCACGAGCAGTACTTC
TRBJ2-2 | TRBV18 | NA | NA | CASSRDRIPNTGELFF | TGTGCCAGCTCACGAGACCGGATACCGAACACCGGGGAGCTGTTTTTT
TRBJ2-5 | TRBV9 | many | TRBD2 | CASSVGLAEETQYF | TGTGCCAGCAGCGTTGGACTAGCGGAAGAGACCCAGTACTTC
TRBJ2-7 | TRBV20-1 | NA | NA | CCARDGGGPHNYEQYF | TGCTGTGCTAGAGACGGGGGAGGCCCGCATAACTACGAGCAGTACTTC
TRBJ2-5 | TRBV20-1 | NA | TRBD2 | CSARGPFSGGASETQYF | TGCAGTGCTAGAGGGCCCTTTAGCGGGGGGGCCAGTGAGACCCAGTACTTC
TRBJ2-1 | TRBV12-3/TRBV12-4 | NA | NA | CASTQDRGTYNEQFF | TGTGCCAGCACCCAGGATCGGGGGACCTACAATGAGCAGTTCTTC
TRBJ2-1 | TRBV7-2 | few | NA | CASSFSSEQFF | TGTGCCAGCAGCTTCTCCTCTGAGCAGTTCTTC
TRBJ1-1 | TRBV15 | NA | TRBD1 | CATSTPRGRGPSNAFF | TGTGCCACCAGCACTCCCCGAGGGAGGGGGCCATCCAACGCTTTCTTT
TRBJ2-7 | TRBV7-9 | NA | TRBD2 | CASSRTSGRQDEQYF | TGTGCCAGCAGTCGGACTAGCGGGAGACAGGACGAGCAGTACTTC
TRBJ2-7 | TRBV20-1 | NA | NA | CSALGRPYEQYF | TGCAGTGCTTTGGGACGACCCTACGAGCAGTACTTC
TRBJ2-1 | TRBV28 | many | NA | CASSPGELRQFF | TGTGCCAGCAGCCCGGGGGAGTTGAGGCAGTTCTTC
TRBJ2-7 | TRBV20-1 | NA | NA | CSGVIPTTYEQYF | TGCAGTGGTGTGATTCCCACCACCTACGAGCAGTACTTC
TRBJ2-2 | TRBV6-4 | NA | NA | CASSDSGGSGELFF | TGTGCCAGCAGTGACTCCGGGGGCTCCGGGGAGCTGTTTTTT
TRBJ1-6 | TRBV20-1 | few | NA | CSARAEGIDNSPLHF | TGCAGTGCTAGAGCGGAGGGGATAGACAATTCACCCCTCCACTTT
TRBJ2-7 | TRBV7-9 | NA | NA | CASSSSGGEYEQYF | TGTGCCAGCAGCTCATCTGGGGGCGAGTACGAGCAGTACTTC
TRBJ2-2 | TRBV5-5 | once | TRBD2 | CASSYSGGLGSGELFF | TGTGCCAGCAGCTATTCCGGCGGACTAGGATCCGGGGAGCTGTTTTTT
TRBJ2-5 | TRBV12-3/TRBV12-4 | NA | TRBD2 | CASSRKAGTSGKSMGETQYF | TGTGCCAGCAGTCGCAAAGCCGGGACTAGCGGGAAGTCAATGGGAGAGACCCAGTACTTC
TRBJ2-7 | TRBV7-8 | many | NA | CASSSTTGGYEQYF | TGTGCCAGCAGCTCTACAACAGGTGGATACGAGCAGTACTTC
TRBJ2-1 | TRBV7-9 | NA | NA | CASSPLRRAYNEQFF | TGTGCCAGCAGCCCCCTCCGGAGAGCCTACAATGAGCAGTTCTTC
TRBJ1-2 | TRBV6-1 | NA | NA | CASRKGLGSANYGYTF | TGTGCCAGCAGGAAGGGATTGGGTTCAGCTAACTATGGCTACACCTTC
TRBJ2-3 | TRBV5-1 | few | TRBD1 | CASSLVGTGGRDTQYF | TGCGCCAGCAGCTTAGTCGGGACAGGGGGTCGAGATACGCAGTATTTT
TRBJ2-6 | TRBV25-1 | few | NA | CASSEWGRAASGANVLTF | TGTGCCAGCAGTGAATGGGGCAGGGCCGCCTCTGGGGCCAACGTCCTGACTTTC
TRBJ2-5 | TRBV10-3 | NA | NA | CAISEGPAETQYF | TGTGCCATCAGTGAAGGGCCTGCGGAGACCCAGTACTTC
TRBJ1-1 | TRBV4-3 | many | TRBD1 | CASSQVQGAFAFF | TGCGCCAGCAGCCAAGTACAGGGGGCGTTTGCTTTCTTT
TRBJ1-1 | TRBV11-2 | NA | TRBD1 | CASHPLRGVEYTEAFF | TGTGCCAGCCACCCCCTCAGGGGGGTAGAGTACACTGAAGCTTTCTTT
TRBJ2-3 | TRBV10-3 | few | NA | CAAIGATSTDTQYF | TGTGCCGCAATAGGGGCGACGAGCACAGATACGCAGTATTTT
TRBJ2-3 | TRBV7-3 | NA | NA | CASSLSQGADTQYF | TGTGCCAGCAGCTTATCCCAGGGAGCAGATACGCAGTATTTT
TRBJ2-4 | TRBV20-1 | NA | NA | CSGAGGLAKNIQYF | TGCAGTGGTGCGGGTGGACTAGCCAAAAACATTCAGTACTTC
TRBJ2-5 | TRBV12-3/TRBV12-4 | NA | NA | CASKEQGQETQYF | TGTGCCAGCAAGGAACAGGGTCAAGAGACCCAGTACTTC
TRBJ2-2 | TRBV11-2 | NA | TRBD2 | CASSSTSGKLTGELFF | TGTGCCAGCAGCTCGACTAGCGGGAAGCTCACCGGGGAGCTGTTTTTT
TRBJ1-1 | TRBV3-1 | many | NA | CASSQSETGTEAFF | TGTGCCAGCAGCCAATCCGAAACAGGAACTGAAGCTTTCTTT